What follows are 11 T cell receptor beta chains derived from one specimen sequenced in a study of T cell responses to AZD1222 COVID-19 vaccine. Only in-frame clones appear in the TCRdb table, and some are missing; sequencing was by immunoSEQ multiplex PCR. This table holds around 140,000 clones, approximately 94% found once. The sequenced sample was peripheral blood, obtained on day 0 of AZD1222 vaccination. All receptors derive from an adult in good health.

A single count supports this clone. This chain uses TRBV6-2 or TRBV6-3 with TRBJ2-1, with D perhaps matching TRBD1 (6 bases). Trimming took 6 bases from V and 7 from J, leaving 19 bases between them. CDR1 MNHEY and CDR2 SVGEGT come from the germline V gene. The CDR3 has 15 residues. The CDR3 coding sequence is TGTGCCAGCAGCCGGGTTAGGGGGAAGGGGAATGAGCAGTTCTTC. Its protein product is CASSRVRGKGNEQFF.

The chain employs TRBV10-3 and TRBJ1-5, with 7 nucleotides matching TRBD1. Germline V gene lookup returns CDR1 ENHRY and CDR2 SYGVKD. V gave up 10 bases and J gave up 3 bases; unmatched junction bases: 9. The CDR3 runs to 14 residues. The CDR3 DNA reads TGTGCCAGTTCGGGAGGGGGCCCCAATCAGCCCCAGCATTTT. Residues: CASSGGGPNQPQHF.

The chain has TRBV6-6 and TRBJ1-6; D is possibly TRBD1 (5 bases). The CDR3 contains 17 residues. Germline assignment: CDR1 MNHNY and CDR2 SVGAGI (reference sequence). Trimming took off 5 bases at V and 0 bases at J, with 14 bases between the two ends. The CDR3 reads CASSRARGSSYNSPLHF. CDR3 DNA sequence: TGTGCCAGCAGTCGCGCAAGGGGAAGCTCCTATAATTCACCCCTCCACTTT.

The chain has TRBV2 and TRBJ1-3; the D is unclear. This CDR3 has 14 amino acids. Trimming cost V 8 bases and J 3 bases, with 14 bases left between them. In germline, CDR1 is SNHLY, CDR2 FYNNEI. The CDR3 loop reads CASPPDRSGNTIYF. The CDR3 nucleotides are TGTGCCAGCCCCCCTGATCGGAGTGGAAACACCATATATTTT.

V is TRBV30 and J is TRBJ2-7, with 8 positions matching TRBD1. The CDR3 runs to 12 residues. J lost 9 bases, V lost 0 bases, and 4 bases had no gene match. CDR1 and CDR2 (germline): GTSNPN, SVGIG (reference sequence). The CDR3 loop is CAWSVTGGGQYF. CDR3 nucleotide sequence: TGTGCCTGGAGTGTTACAGGGGGTGGGCAGTACTTC.

This clone was found once. The chain couples TRBV5-4 to TRBJ1-5; D call uncertain. The CDR3 is 14 amino acids. Germline V gives CDR1 SGHNT, CDR2 YYREEE (reference sequence). V was clipped by 0 bases and J by 3 bases, with 7 bases between them. The CDR3 region is CASSLGPHNQPQHF. CDR3 in DNA: TGTGCCAGCAGCTTGGGACCTCACAATCAGCCCCAGCATTTT.

The genes are TRBV27 and TRBJ1-4; no clear D gene. This CDR3 is 13 amino acids long. CDR1 and CDR2 from the germline V gene are MNHEY and SMNVEV (reference sequence). With 4 bases removed from V and 8 bases from J, the gap between germline ends came to 11 bases. Written as DNA, the CDR3 is TGTGCCAGCAGTTACCGGGCGCAGGAAAAACTGTTTTTT. It codes for CASSYRAQEKLFF.

Only one count was recorded for this clone. The rearrangement links TRBV4-3 to TRBJ2-2, with D possibly being TRBD2 (5 bases). The CDR3 has 16 residues. V was pared by 0 bases and J by 5 bases, with 13 bases between. The germline V gene encodes CDR1 LGHNA and CDR2 YSLEER. The DNA for the CDR3 is TGCGCCAGCAGCCAAGACTCCACCACGGGGACCGGGGAGCTGTTTTTT. This gives the protein CASSQDSTTGTGELFF.

The V and J genes are TRBV6-5 and TRBJ2-7; 8 positions agree with TRBD1. Per germline, CDR1 MNHEY and CDR2 SVGAGI. Trimming took 3 bases from V and 5 from J; bases not matched to a gene: 12. The CDR3 runs to 16 residues. The CDR3: CASSYRPTGDRDEQYF. The DNA for the CDR3 is TGTGCCAGCAGTTATCGCCCGACAGGGGATAGGGACGAGCAGTACTTC.

CDR3 region: CASSPGQGTEAFF. The DNA for the CDR3 is TGTGCCAGCTCACCGGGACAGGGGACTGAAGCTTTCTTT. The rearrangement links TRBV18 to TRBJ1-1, with TRBD1 matching over 10 bases. The CDR3 is 13 residues long. The germline V gene has CDR1 KGHSH and CDR2 LQKENI. Trimming cost V 3 bases and J 5 bases; bases outside gene matches: 0.

The V gene is TRBV4-2, the J gene TRBJ2-7; D might be TRBD1 or TRBD2, each matching 5 bases. This CDR3 is built from 16 residues. The germline gives CDR1 LGHNA, CDR2 YNFKEQ. Trimming pared 4 bases from V and 0 bases from J, leaving 16 bases between. The CDR3 protein is CASSPTGTASSYEQYF. The CDR3 DNA reads TGTGCCAGCAGCCCAACCGGGACCGCGAGCTCCTACGAGCAGTACTTC.